A selection of T cell receptor beta chains follows, all from one sample in a study of control samples from healthy donors and cancer patients. Repertoires were generated with immunoSEQ multiplex PCR, while TCRdb's copy carries only in-frame clones and drops some. The repertoire consists of hundreds of thousands of clones, with roughly 90% occurring once and the leading ten covering 6% to 7%. Sequencing input: PBMCs. Receptor source: a man aged 40-49 years with head and neck cancer. Both conserved end residues are part of each CDR3. D genes are given only for firm matches. The size field is filled for only some rows; it gives once, few, many or a size class.

TRBV9,TRBJ1-4,-,-,TGTGCCAGCAGCGTAGAGACAGGAATTAATGAAAAACTGTTTTTT,CASSVETGINEKLFF
TRBV25-1,TRBJ2-1,-,-,TGTGCCAGCAGTGACATGTCGGGTCAGGGGAAAAGCTTGTTCTTC,CASSDMSGQGKSLFF
TRBV4-1,TRBJ2-7,-,-,TGCGCCAGCAGCCAAGAAAGGCAGGGAGATTACGAGCAGTACTTC,CASSQERQGDYEQYF
TRBV15,TRBJ2-3,TRBD1,-,TGTGCCACCAGCAGACCGGGACAGGGAGGCACAGATACGCAGTATTTT,CATSRPGQGGTDTQYF
TRBV19,TRBJ1-5,TRBD1,-,TGTGCCAGTACCCTATTCGGACAGGGGGAATACGGGCAGCCCCAGCATTTT,CASTLFGQGEYGQPQHF
TRBV6-5,TRBJ1-1,-,-,TGTGCCAGCAGCCCCCAGGGGAAAGCTGAAGCTTTCTTT,CASSPQGKAEAFF
TRBV2,TRBJ1-2,TRBD1,once,TGTGCCAGCAGTGCTACAGGGGGTGTCTATGGCTACACCTTC,CASSATGGVYGYTF
TRBV30,TRBJ2-1,-,-,TGTGCCTGGAGTGTAAATCCTGGAACCTACAATGAGCAGTTCTTC,CAWSVNPGTYNEQFF
TRBV19,TRBJ2-2,TRBD1,once,TGTGCCAGTAGTCTGCCTGACAGGGGGGACACCGGGGAGCTGTTTTTT,CASSLPDRGDTGELFF
TRBV19,TRBJ1-2,-,-,TGTGCCAGCTTCAACAGGGTGAACTATGGCTACACCTTC,CASFNRVNYGYTF
TRBV28,TRBJ2-3,TRBD1,-,TGTGCCAGCAGTGAGGGACAGTCCACAGATACGCAGTATTTT,CASSEGQSTDTQYF
TRBV12-3/TRBV12-4,TRBJ1-2,-,-,TGTGCCAGCAGACAGACAGCTAACTATGGCTACACCTTC,CASRQTANYGYTF
TRBV27,TRBJ1-1,TRBD1,-,TGTGCCAGCAATCGGGGACAGGGGGCATGGGAGAGCACTGAAGCTTTCTTT,CASNRGQGAWESTEAFF
TRBV24-1,TRBJ2-7,-,-,TGTGCCACCAGTGTAGGACGGGGAGCCTACGAGCAGTACTTC,CATSVGRGAYEQYF
TRBV12-5,TRBJ2-1,-,-,TGTGCTAGTGGTTTGCCAGGGGGGAATGAGCAGTTCTTC,CASGLPGGNEQFF
TRBV5-4,TRBJ2-1,-,few,TGTGCCAGCAGCTTGTCGTCGAGCTCCTACAATGAGCAGTTCTTC,CASSLSSSSYNEQFF
TRBV5-1,TRBJ2-7,TRBD1,once,TGCGCCAGCAGATCCGGGACAGGGACGAACGAGCAGTACTTC,CASRSGTGTNEQYF
TRBV5-1,TRBJ2-3,TRBD1,-,TGCGCCAGCAGCGCGACAGGGTCTAAGACAGATACGCAGTATTTT,CASSATGSKTDTQYF
TRBV19,TRBJ1-5,TRBD1,-,TGTGCCAGTACCCCGGGACAGGGGGCGGTTCAGCCCCAGCATTTT,CASTPGQGAVQPQHF
TRBV2,TRBJ2-7,-,-,TGTGCCAGCAGTGAACCGGGCAGGGCTTCCTACGAGCAGTACTTC,CASSEPGRASYEQYF
TRBV5-4,TRBJ1-4,TRBD1,-,TGTGCCAATCGACAGGGTCCCGCTAATGAAAAACTGTTTTTT,CANRQGPANEKLFF
TRBV5-4,TRBJ1-1,-,once,TGTGCCAGCAGTCCCCCGGGCGGCAGGGTGAACACTGAAGCTTTCTTT,CASSPPGGRVNTEAFF
TRBV9,TRBJ1-1,-,-,TGTGCCAGCAGCGTAGGCGAGGGGAGTGAAGCTTTCTTT,CASSVGEGSEAFF
TRBV29-1,TRBJ2-3,-,-,TGCAGCCTCTCCCTGAATAGCGGCGACACAGATACGCAGTATTTT,CSLSLNSGDTDTQYF
TRBV5-4,TRBJ2-2,TRBD2,-,TGTGCCAGCCACCCAGCCCTAGCGGATCCAACCGGGGAGCTGTTTTTT,CASHPALADPTGELFF
TRBV4-2,TRBJ1-5,TRBD1,-,TGTGCCAGCAGCCAAGATAAAGGACAGGCGGGGGATCAGCCCCAGCATTTT,CASSQDKGQAGDQPQHF
TRBV27,TRBJ1-6,-,-,TGTGCCAGCAGCTGGACAACGGGTATTAATTCACCCCTCCACTTT,CASSWTTGINSPLHF
TRBV7-3,TRBJ2-7,-,-,TGTGCCAGCAGCCCCTCGCGGGACAGCTACGAGCAGTACTTC,CASSPSRDSYEQYF
TRBV7-8,TRBJ1-4,-,-,TGTGCCAGCCGCAGTAAGCACCGGGATGTCACTAATGAAAAACTGTTTTTT,CASRSKHRDVTNEKLFF
TRBV24-1,TRBJ2-2,-,once,TGTGCCACCAGTTACGAAGGTACCGGGGAGCTGTTTTTT,CATSYEGTGELFF
TRBV9,TRBJ2-3,TRBD2,once,TGTGCCAGCAGCCCGGGTAGCGGGAAGGATACGCAGTATTTT,CASSPGSGKDTQYF
TRBV6-1,TRBJ2-7,TRBD1,-,TGTGCCAGCAGTGAAGTGCTAGCAGGGGGCTACGAGCAGTACTTC,CASSEVLAGGYEQYF
TRBV4-2,TRBJ2-7,TRBD1,-,TGTGCCAGCAGCCGAGCGTACAGGGGGGCCTACGAGCAGTACTTC,CASSRAYRGAYEQYF
TRBV5-1,TRBJ2-2,-,-,TGCGCCAGCAGCTTGGTTGTCACTCCGAACACCGGGGAGCTGTTTTTT,CASSLVVTPNTGELFF
TRBV28,TRBJ2-2,-,-,TGTGCCAGCAGTCCCCATACCATTGCCAGGGATCAGACCGGGGAGCTGTTTTTT,CASSPHTIARDQTGELFF
TRBV11-2,TRBJ1-1,-,-,TGTGCCAGCAGCTTTTCCACTAGATCGACTGAAGCTTTCTTT,CASSFSTRSTEAFF
TRBV3-1/TRBV3-2,TRBJ1-4,-,-,TGTGCCAGCAGCCAAAGGGGCAGGGCGGACGAAAAACTGTTTTTT,CASSQRGRADEKLFF
TRBV3-1/TRBV3-2,TRBJ2-7,-,few,TGTGCCAGCAGCCAAGGCCCAGGTCGCCACTACGAGCAGTACTTC,CASSQGPGRHYEQYF
TRBV9,TRBJ2-1,TRBD2,-,TGTGCCAGCAGCGTAGTTGCGGGGGGCTCCTACAATGAGCAGTTCTTC,CASSVVAGGSYNEQFF
TRBV30,TRBJ1-1,-,-,TGTGCCTGGAATAGAGGGGGGGCCCTTGAAGCTTTCTTT,CAWNRGGALEAFF
TRBV4-2,TRBJ1-1,-,-,TGTGCCAGCACCAGGAGCATGAACACTGAAGCTTTCTTT,CASTRSMNTEAFF
TRBV7-9,TRBJ1-2,-,-,TGTGCCAGCAGCTTAGCGTCCGGGGCTGGCTATGGCTACACCTTC,CASSLASGAGYGYTF
TRBV11-2,TRBJ2-7,-,once,TGTGCCAGCACGCTCAGGGAGGGGGTGCCCTACGAGCAGTACTTC,CASTLREGVPYEQYF
TRBV30,TRBJ2-1,-,-,TGTGCCCTAACGCCTTCCGAAGACCGGGCAAATGAGCAGTTCTTC,CALTPSEDRANEQFF